This T cell receptor beta chain was documented in a study of blood T cell repertoires in COVID-19. The authors' processing: Cell counts per sample came from amplifying reference gene primers. Here immunoSEQ multiplex PCR was the method, and the copy in TCRdb shows in-frame clones only, minus some. From that table come the V and J calls and clone size; the DNA was used to work out D and trimming. The sample has 65,000 or so clones, approximately 84% seen once. This receptor was taken from a man aged 55 to 70 with acute or convalescent COVID-19. The sequencing sample was made of peripheral blood.

For the CDR3, the DNA is TGTGCCAGCAGCTTAGTAGGCACAGATACGCAGTATTTT. Protein sequence: CASSLVGTDTQYF. The chain is built from TRBV7-3 and TRBJ2-3, with D uncertain. The germline V gene has CDR1 SGHTA and CDR2 FQGTGA. V lost 2 bases and J 1 base, leaving 4 bases between the germline ends. There are 13 residues in the CDR3. Full variable domain (missing parts from reference TRBV7-3 and TRBJ2-3): GAGVSQTPSNKVTEKGKYVELRCDPISGHTALYWYRQSLGQGPEFLIYFQGTGAADDSGLPNDRFFAVRPEGSVSTLKIQRTERGDSAVYLCASSLVGTDTQYFGPGTRLTVL.